One and the same sample provided the 19 T cell receptor beta chains below, sequenced in a study of blood T cell repertoires in COVID-19. Produced via immunoSEQ multiplex PCR; TCRdb's table is partial and in-frame only. The sample includes some 330,000 clones, 89% of them seen just once. Input material: peripheral blood. The source of these receptors is a woman aged 30 to 39 with COVID-19, enrolled during active disease.

The CDR3 is CASSTGGDEQFF. The CDR3 coding sequence is TGTGCCAGCAGTACAGGGGGGGATGAGCAGTTCTTC. The chain joins TRBV27 to TRBJ2-1, with D maybe TRBD1 (8 bases). V lost 5 bases and J 8 bases, leaving 10 bases between the germline ends. The CDR3 consists of 12 residues. From germline, CDR1 is MNHEY and CDR2 SMNVEV (reference sequence).

The chain is built from TRBV2 and TRBJ1-1; D is possibly TRBD1 (5 bases). Germline V CDR1 and CDR2: SNHLY, FYNNEI. Trimming removed 3 bases from V and 2 bases from J, with 10 bases in between. The CDR3 extends over 14 amino acids. CDR3 nucleotides: TGTGCCAGCAGTGACAGGGAAGCAAACACTGAAGCTTTCTTT. Translated, it gives CASSDREANTEAFF.

J is TRBJ2-3 and V is TRBV3-1 (or the pseudogene TRBV3-2), with 9 bases that match TRBD2. From germline, CDR1 is LGHDT and CDR2 YNNKEL (reference sequence). The CDR3 loop spans 17 amino acids. The trim removed 0 bases at V and 4 bases at J, leaving 8 bases unmatched. This CDR3 is CASSQETLAGRSDTQYF. The CDR3 bases are TGTGCCAGCAGCCAAGAGACCCTAGCGGGGCGATCAGATACGCAGTATTTT.

The rearrangement links TRBV11-3 to TRBJ2-3; D may be TRBD2 (6 bases). This CDR3 is 16 amino acids long. V was shortened by 3 bases and J by 0 bases, with 13 bases between the two germline ends. Germline lookup yields CDR1 SGHNT and CDR2 YENEEA. CDR3 nucleotide sequence: TGTGCCAGCAGCTTGGCACGGGGGATCAGCACAGATACGCAGTATTTT. Encoded protein: CASSLARGISTDTQYF.

J is TRBJ2-5 and V is TRBV5-6; 8 bases are shared with TRBD2. The junction had 11 bases not matched to a gene; V was cut back by 2 bases and J by 5 bases. Germline assignment: CDR1 SGHDT and CDR2 YYEEEE. The CDR3 spans 16 residues. The CDR3 DNA follows: TGTGCCAGCAGCTTAACCTCGGGGGGGACGAGTGAGACCCAGTACTTC. Protein sequence: CASSLTSGGTSETQYF.

This clone appeared a single time. The sample has other DNA sequences that encode this CDR3 too. The chain joins TRBV18 to TRBJ2-3; perhaps TRBD2 as D (6 bases). Germline loops: CDR1 KGHSH, CDR2 LQKENI. Trimming cost V 3 bases and J 0 bases, with 7 bases left between them. This CDR3 spans 14 amino acids. CDR3 sequence reads: CASSPAGSTDTQYF. In DNA form, the CDR3 reads TGTGCCAGCTCACCGGCGGGGAGCACAGATACGCAGTATTTT.

About this clone: The same CDR3 can be traced to other DNA sequences in this sample. J is TRBJ1-1 and V is TRBV4-2; D not certain. The CDR3 covers 11 residues. The germline V and J ends were trimmed by 4 bases and 7 bases, with 7 bases remaining between them. The germline CDR1 and CDR2 sequences are LGHNA and YNFKEQ. This chain's CDR3 is CASSPGIEAFF. The CDR3 nucleotides are TGTGCCAGCAGCCCGGGAATTGAAGCTTTCTTT.

The genes are TRBV27 and TRBJ1-1, with D hard to call. Looked up from germline, CDR1 is MNHEY and CDR2 is SMNVEV (reference sequence). The CDR3 extends over 15 amino acids. V was clipped by 5 bases and J by 4 bases, with 17 bases between them. CDR3 sequence reads: CASSDPPAGLTEAFF. The CDR3 bases are TGTGCCAGCAGTGACCCCCCGGCAGGTCTCACTGAAGCTTTCTTT.

V is TRBV15 and J is TRBJ2-3; 9 bases map to TRBD2. V was clipped by 4 bases and J by 4 bases; unmatched bases: 9. The length of the CDR3 is 16 residues. Germline V gene lookup returns CDR1 LNHNV and CDR2 YYDKDF (reference sequence). CDR3 sequence (DNA): TGTGCCACCAGCACTAGGGCGGGGGGGCCCGCAGATACGCAGTATTTT. It codes for CATSTRAGGPADTQYF.

The rearrangement uses TRBV5-4 and TRBJ2-1, with 13 bases identical to TRBD2. Trimming removed 5 bases from V and 5 bases from J; junction bases left unmatched: 4. CDR1 is SGHNT and CDR2 is YYREEE in the germline V gene (reference sequence). This CDR3 region has 15 residues. The chain's CDR3 is CASSSGTSGDNEQFF. The CDR3 DNA sequence: TGTGCCAGCAGTTCCGGGACTAGCGGGGACAATGAGCAGTTCTTC.

This clone turned up a few times. This chain uses TRBV2 with TRBJ1-2; D perhaps matches TRBD1 (5 bases). The CDR3 runs to 12 residues. The germline CDR1 and CDR2 sequences are SNHLY and FYNNEI. Trimming took 8 bases from V and 5 from J, leaving 12 bases between them. CDR3 in DNA: TGTGCCAGCGGCAGACAGACATATGGCTACACCTTC. Its protein product is CASGRQTYGYTF.

The CDR3 DNA is TGCGCCAGCAGCAGGCTGCTCCAGAACCCGAGGACTGAAGCTTTCTTT. Its protein product is CASSRLLQNPRTEAFF. The rearrangement links TRBV5-1 to TRBJ1-1; D unresolved. Germline-derived CDR1 and CDR2 are SGHRS and YFSETQ. The CDR3 is 16 amino acids. V lost 4 bases and J 5 bases, leaving 21 bases between the germline ends.

This sequence joins TRBV5-1 and TRBJ2-1; D is uncertain. CDR1 is SGHRS, CDR2 YFSETQ, per germline. The CDR3 contains 13 residues. V gave up 6 bases and J gave up 6 bases, with 13 bases separating them. The CDR3, as DNA: TGCGCCAGCACATTGAGTGGGCGCAATGAGCAGTTCTTC. Residues: CASTLSGRNEQFF.

This rearrangement joins TRBV27 to TRBJ1-6; 9 nucleotides align to TRBD1. This CDR3 spans 13 amino acids. J was trimmed by 12 bases and V by 6 bases; bases with no gene match: 6. CDR1 and CDR2 from the germline V gene are MNHEY and SMNVEV (reference sequence). CDR3 nucleotides: TGTGCCAGCAGACTGGGGACAGGGTTACCCCTCCACTTT. It codes for CASRLGTGLPLHF.

The chain uses TRBV27 and TRBJ2-3; no definite D call. CDR1 is MNHEY and CDR2 is SMNVEV in the germline V gene (reference sequence). Trimming shortened V by 5 bases and J by 4 bases, and 7 bases separated the two germline ends. CDR3 length equals 12 residues. CDR3 loop: CASSAESDTQYF. CDR3 in DNA: TGTGCCAGCAGTGCTGAGTCAGATACGCAGTATTTT.

The rearrangement joins TRBV5-1 to TRBJ1-4, with TRBD1 as a possible D gene (5 bases). V lost 5 bases, J lost 4 bases, and 12 bases lay in between. Germline CDR1 is SGHRS and CDR2 is YFSETQ. The CDR3 sequence is 14 residues long. CDR3 residues: CASRGSRDNEKLFF. Here the CDR3 DNA reads TGCGCCAGCAGGGGGTCCAGGGATAATGAAAAACTGTTTTTT.

The chain recombines TRBV7-8 with TRBJ1-5; weak D call: TRBD1 (5 bases). V was trimmed by 4 bases and J by 9 bases, leaving 13 bases between them. The CDR3 is 13 residues long. The germline gives CDR1 SGHVS, CDR2 FQNEAQ. The DNA for the CDR3 is TGTGCCAGCAGCTCCCAGGGACTTTGGCCCCAGCATTTT. Amino acid sequence: CASSSQGLWPQHF.

V and J are TRBV5-6 and TRBJ2-3, with D tentatively TRBD2 (7 bases). CDR1 is SGHDT and CDR2 is YYEEEE in the germline V gene. Trimming removed 0 bases from V and 4 bases from J, with 12 bases in between. CDR3 length: 15 amino acids. CDR3 DNA sequence: TGTGCCAGCAGCTTGGGCAGAGGGGGGGCAGATACGCAGTATTTT. It codes for CASSLGRGGADTQYF.

In nucleotides, the CDR3 is TGTGCCAGCAGCTCGGGACAGCTCACTGAAGCTTTCTTT. This encodes CASSSGQLTEAFF. The chain links TRBV7-2 to TRBJ1-1; the match to TRBD1 covers 7 bases. This CDR3 comprises 13 residues. Losses at the gene ends were 4 bases for V and 4 bases for J; bases not matched to a gene: 3. Germline V lookup: CDR1 SGHTA, CDR2 FQGNSA.